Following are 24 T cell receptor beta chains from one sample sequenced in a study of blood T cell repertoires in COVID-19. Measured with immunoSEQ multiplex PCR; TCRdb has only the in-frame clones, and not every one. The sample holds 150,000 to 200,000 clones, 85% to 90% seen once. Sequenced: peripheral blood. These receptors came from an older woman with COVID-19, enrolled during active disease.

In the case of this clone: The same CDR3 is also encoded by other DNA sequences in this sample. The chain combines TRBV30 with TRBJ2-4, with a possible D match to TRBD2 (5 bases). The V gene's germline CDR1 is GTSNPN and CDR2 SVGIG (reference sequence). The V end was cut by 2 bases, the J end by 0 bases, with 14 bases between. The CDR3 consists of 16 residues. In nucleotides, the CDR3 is TGTGCCTGGAGTCCCAGCGGTCGCGGAGCCAAAAACATTCAGTACTTC. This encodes CAWSPSGRGAKNIQYF.

In DNA, the CDR3 is TGTGCCAGCAGCTTACACAGGGACTACGAGCAGTACTTC. Translated, it gives CASSLHRDYEQYF. The genes are TRBV11-3 and TRBJ2-7, with D perhaps matching TRBD1 (6 bases). CDR3 size: 13 residues. Germline V gene lookup returns CDR1 SGHNT and CDR2 YENEEA. V was cut by 2 bases and J by 3 bases, with 8 bases left in between.

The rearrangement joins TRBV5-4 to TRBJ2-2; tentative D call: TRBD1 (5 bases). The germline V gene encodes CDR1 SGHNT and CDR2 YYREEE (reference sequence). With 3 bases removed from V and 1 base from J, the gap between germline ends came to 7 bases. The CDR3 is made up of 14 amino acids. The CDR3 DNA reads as TGTGCCAGCAGCTACGACAGGAACACCGGGGAGCTGTTTTTT. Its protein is CASSYDRNTGELFF.

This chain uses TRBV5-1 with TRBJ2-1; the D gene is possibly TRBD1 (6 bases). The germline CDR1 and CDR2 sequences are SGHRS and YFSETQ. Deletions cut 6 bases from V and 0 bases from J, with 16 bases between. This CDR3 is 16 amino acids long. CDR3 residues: CASNQDSLSSYNEQFF. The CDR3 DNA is TGCGCCAGCAACCAGGACAGTCTTAGCTCCTACAATGAGCAGTTCTTC. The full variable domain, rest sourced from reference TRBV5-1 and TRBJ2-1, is KAGVTQTPRYLIKTRGQQVTLSCSPISGHRSVSWYQQTPGQGLQFLFEYFSETQRNKGNFPGRFSGRQFSNSRSEMNVSTLELGDSALYLCASNQDSLSSYNEQFFGPGTRLTVL.

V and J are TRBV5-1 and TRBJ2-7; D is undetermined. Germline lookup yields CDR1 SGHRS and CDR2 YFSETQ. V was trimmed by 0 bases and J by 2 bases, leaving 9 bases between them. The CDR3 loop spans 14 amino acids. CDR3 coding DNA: TGCGCCAGCAGCTTGGTGGCGGAAACCTACGAGCAGTACTTC. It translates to CASSLVAETYEQYF.

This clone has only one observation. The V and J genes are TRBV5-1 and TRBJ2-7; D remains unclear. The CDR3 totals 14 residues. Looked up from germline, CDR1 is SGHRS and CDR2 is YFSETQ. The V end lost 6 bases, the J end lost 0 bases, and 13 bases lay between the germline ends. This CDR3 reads CASTLDTSSYEQYF. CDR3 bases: TGCGCCAGCACCCTTGATACGAGCTCCTACGAGCAGTACTTC.

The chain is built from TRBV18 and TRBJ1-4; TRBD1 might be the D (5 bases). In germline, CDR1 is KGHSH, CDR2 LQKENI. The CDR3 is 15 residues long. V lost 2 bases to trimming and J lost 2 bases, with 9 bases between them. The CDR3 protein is CASSPSTATNEKLFF. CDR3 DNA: TGTGCCAGCTCACCATCGACAGCTACTAATGAAAAACTGTTTTTT.

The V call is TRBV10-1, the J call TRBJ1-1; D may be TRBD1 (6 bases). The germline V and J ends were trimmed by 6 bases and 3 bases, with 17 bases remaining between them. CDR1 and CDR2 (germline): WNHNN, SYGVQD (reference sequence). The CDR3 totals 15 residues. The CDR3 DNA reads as TGCGCCAGCAGACTCGCACAGGGTTTACACACTGAAGCTTTCTTT. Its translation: CASRLAQGLHTEAFF.

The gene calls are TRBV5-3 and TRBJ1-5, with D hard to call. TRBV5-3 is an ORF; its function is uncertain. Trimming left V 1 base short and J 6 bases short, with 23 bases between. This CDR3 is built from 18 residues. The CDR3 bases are TGTGCCAGAAGCTTGTCTTGCTCTTGCGGAGTATTTATTCAGCCCCAGCATTTT. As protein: CARSLSCSCGVFIQPQHF.

The DNA of the CDR3 is TGTGCCAGCAGCCAATGGACAGGCGGCTCCTACGAGCAGTACTTC. It is translated as CASSQWTGGSYEQYF. The chain uses TRBV14 and TRBJ2-7; 7 bases map to TRBD1. This CDR3 is built from 15 residues. CDR1 and CDR2 (germline): SGHDN, FVKESK. V lost 2 bases to trimming and J lost 0 bases; unmatched junction nucleotides: 4.

The CDR3, as DNA: TGCGCCAGCAGACGGCAGGGGATGGGCACTGAAGCTTTCTTT. It is translated as CASRRQGMGTEAFF. The chain recombines TRBV5-1 with TRBJ1-1; a possible D gene is TRBD1 (6 bases). Trimming took off 5 bases at V and 4 bases at J, with 15 bases between the two ends. CDR3 length: 14 residues. Germline CDR1 SGHRS, CDR2 YFSETQ.

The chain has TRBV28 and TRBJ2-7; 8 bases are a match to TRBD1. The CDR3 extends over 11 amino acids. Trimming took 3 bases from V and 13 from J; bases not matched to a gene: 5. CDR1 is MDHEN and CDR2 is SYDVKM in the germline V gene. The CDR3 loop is CASSFGQGLYF. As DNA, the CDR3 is TGTGCCAGCAGTTTTGGACAGGGACTCTACTTC.

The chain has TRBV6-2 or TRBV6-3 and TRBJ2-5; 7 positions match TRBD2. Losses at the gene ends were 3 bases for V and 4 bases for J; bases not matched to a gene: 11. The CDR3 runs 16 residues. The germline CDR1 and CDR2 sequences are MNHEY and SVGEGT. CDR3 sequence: CASSYTYAGAGETQYF. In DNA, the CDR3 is TGTGCCAGCAGTTATACCTATGCGGGAGCGGGAGAGACCCAGTACTTC.

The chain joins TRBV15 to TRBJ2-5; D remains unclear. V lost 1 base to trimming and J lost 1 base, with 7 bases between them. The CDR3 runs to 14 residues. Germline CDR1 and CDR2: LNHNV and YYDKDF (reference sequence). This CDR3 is CATSRGSLQETQYF. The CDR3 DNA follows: TGTGCCACCAGCAGAGGTTCCCTCCAAGAGACCCAGTACTTC.

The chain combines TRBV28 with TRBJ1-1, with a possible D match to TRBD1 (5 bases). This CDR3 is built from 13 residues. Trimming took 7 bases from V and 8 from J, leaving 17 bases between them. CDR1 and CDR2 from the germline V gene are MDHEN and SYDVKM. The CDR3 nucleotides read TGTGCCAGCACCGATTCCCACGGGGGGGAAGCTTTCTTT. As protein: CASTDSHGGEAFF.

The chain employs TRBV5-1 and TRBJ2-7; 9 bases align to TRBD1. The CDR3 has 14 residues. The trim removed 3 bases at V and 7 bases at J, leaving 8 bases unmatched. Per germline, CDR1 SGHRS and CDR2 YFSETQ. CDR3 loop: CASSWGQGTGEQYF. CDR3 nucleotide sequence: TGCGCCAGCAGCTGGGGACAGGGCACGGGGGAGCAGTACTTC.

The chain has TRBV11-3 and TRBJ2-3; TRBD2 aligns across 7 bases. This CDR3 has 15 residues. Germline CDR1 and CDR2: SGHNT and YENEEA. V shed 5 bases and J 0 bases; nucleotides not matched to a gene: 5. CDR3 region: CASSGRDWSTDTQYF. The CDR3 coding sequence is TGTGCCAGCAGCGGGAGGGACTGGAGCACAGATACGCAGTATTTT.

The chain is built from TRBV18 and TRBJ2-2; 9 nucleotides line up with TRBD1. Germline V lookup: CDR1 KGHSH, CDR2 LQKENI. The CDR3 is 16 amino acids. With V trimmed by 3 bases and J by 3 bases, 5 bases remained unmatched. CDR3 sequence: CASSPPGQGDTGELFF. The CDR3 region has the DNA TGTGCCAGCTCACCTCCGGGACAGGGCGACACCGGGGAGCTGTTTTTT. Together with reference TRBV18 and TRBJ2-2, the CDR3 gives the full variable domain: NAGVMQNPRHLVRRRGQEARLRCSPMKGHSHVYWYRQLPEEGLKFMVYLQKENIIDESGMPKERFSAEFPKEGPSILRIQQVVRGDSAAYFCASSPPGQGDTGELFFGEGSRLTVL.

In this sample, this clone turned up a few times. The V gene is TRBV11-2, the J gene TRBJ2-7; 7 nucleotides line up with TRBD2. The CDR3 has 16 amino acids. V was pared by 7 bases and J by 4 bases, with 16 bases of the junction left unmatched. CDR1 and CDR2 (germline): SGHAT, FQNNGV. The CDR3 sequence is CASKAGGSLSGYEQYF. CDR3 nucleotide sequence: TGTGCCAGCAAGGCGGGCGGGAGTTTGAGTGGTTACGAGCAGTACTTC.

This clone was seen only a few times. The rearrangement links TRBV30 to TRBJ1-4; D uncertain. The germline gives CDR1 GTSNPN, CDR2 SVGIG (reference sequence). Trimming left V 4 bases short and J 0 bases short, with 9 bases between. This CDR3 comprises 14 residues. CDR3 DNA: TGTGCCTGGAACAGCCATGCAACTAATGAAAAACTGTTTTTT. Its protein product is CAWNSHATNEKLFF.

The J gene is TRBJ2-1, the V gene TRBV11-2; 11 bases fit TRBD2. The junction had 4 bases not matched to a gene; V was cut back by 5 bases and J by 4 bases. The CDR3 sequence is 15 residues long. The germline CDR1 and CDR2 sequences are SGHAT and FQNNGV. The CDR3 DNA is TGTGCCAGCAGCCCCGGGACTAGCGGATACAATGAGCAGTTCTTC. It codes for CASSPGTSGYNEQFF.

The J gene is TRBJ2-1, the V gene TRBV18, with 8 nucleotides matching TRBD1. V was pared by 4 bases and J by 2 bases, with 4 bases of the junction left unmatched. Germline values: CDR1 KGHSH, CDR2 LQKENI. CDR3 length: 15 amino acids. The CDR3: CASSQGQGPYNEQFF. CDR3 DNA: TGTGCCAGCTCACAAGGACAGGGCCCCTACAATGAGCAGTTCTTC.

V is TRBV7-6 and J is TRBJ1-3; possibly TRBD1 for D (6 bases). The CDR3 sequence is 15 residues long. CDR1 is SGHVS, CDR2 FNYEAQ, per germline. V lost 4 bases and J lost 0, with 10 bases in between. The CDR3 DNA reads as TGTGCCAGCAGCTCGGGACAAATCTCTGGAAACACCATATATTTT. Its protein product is CASSSGQISGNTIYF.

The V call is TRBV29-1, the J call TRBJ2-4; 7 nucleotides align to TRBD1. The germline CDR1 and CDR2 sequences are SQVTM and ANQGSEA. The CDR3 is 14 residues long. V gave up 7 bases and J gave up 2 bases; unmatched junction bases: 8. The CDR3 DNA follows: TGCAGCGGATGGAACAGGGGTTCCAAAAACATTCAGTACTTC. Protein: CSGWNRGSKNIQYF. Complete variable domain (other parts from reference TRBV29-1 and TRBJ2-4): SAVISQKPSRDICQRGTSLTIQCQVDSQVTMMFWYRQQPGQSLTLIATANQGSEATYESGFVIDKFPISRPNLTFSTLTVSNMSPEDSSIYLCSGWNRGSKNIQYFGAGTRLSVL.